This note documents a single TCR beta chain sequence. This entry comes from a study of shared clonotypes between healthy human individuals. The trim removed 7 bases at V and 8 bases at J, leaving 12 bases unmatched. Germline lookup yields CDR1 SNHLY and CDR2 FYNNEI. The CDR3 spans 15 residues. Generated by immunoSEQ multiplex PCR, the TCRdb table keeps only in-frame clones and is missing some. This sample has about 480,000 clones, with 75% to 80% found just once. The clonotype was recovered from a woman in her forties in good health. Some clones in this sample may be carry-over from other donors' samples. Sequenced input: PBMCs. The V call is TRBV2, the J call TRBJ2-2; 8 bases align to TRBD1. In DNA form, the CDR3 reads TGTGCCAGCAATAAACGGACAGGGAACGGGGGGGAGCTGTTTTTT. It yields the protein CASNKRTGNGGELFF.